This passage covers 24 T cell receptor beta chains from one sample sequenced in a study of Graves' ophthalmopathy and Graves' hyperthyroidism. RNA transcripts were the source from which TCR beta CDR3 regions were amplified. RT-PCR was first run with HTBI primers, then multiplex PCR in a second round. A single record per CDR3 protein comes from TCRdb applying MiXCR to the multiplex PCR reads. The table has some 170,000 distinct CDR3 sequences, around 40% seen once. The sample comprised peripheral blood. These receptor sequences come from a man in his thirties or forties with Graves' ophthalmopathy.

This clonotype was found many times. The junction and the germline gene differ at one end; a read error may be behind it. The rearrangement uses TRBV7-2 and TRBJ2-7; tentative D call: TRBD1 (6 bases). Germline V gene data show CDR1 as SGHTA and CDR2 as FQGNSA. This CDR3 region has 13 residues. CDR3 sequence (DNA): TGTGCCAGCAGCCCGGACAGAGGGCTAGCAGCCTTATTC. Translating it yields CASSPDRGLAALF.

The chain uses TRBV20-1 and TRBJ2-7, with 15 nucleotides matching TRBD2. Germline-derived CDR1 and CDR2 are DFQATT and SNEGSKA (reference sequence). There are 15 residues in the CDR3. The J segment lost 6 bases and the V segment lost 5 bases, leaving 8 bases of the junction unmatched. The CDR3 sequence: CSALGLAGGPAEQYF. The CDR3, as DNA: TGCAGTGCTCTAGGACTAGCGGGAGGGCCGGCCGAGCAGTACTTC.

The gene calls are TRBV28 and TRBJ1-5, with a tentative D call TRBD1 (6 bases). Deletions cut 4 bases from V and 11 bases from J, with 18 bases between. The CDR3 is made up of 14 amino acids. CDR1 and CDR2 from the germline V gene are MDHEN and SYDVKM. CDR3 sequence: CASSSPEQGPTQHF. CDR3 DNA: TGTGCCAGCAGTTCCCCGGAACAGGGTCCCACCCAGCATTTT.

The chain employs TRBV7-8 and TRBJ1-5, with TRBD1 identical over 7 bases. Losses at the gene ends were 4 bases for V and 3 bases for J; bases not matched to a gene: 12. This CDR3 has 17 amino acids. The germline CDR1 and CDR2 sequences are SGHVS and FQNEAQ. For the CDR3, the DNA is TGTGCCAGCAGCTCCTCCGGGACAGCAAGAATCAATCAGCCCCAGCATTTT. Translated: CASSSSGTARINQPQHF.

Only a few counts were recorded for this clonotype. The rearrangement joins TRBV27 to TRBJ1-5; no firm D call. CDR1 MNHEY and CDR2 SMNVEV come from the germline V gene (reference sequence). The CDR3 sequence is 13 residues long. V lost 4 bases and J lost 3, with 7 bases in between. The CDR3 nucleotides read TGTGCCAGCAGTTCTGATCTCAATCAGCCCCAGCATTTT. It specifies CASSSDLNQPQHF.

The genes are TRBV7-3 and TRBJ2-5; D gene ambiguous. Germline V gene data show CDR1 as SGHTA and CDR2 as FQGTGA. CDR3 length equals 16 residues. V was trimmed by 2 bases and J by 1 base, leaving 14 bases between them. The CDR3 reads CASSLDPTDPQETQYF. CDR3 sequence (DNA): TGTGCCAGCAGCTTAGACCCGACGGACCCCCAAGAGACCCAGTACTTC.

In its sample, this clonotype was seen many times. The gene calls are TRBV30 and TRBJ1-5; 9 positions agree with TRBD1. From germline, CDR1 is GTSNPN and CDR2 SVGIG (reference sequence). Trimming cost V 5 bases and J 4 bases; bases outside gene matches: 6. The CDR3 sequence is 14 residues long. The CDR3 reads CAWGLGQGNQPQHF. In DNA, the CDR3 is TGTGCCTGGGGTCTGGGACAGGGTAATCAGCCCCAGCATTTT.

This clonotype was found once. The DNA of the CDR3 is TGTGCCAGCAGGGGGACAGAACTTATGAACACTGAAGCTTTCTTT. Protein product: CASRGTELMNTEAFF. This chain uses TRBV6-2 or TRBV6-3 with TRBJ1-1; 7 positions agree with TRBD1. With 6 bases clipped from V and 0 bases from J, the junction kept 7 bases outside the gene matches. The CDR3 covers 15 residues. Germline V gene data show CDR1 as MNHEY and CDR2 as SVGEGT.

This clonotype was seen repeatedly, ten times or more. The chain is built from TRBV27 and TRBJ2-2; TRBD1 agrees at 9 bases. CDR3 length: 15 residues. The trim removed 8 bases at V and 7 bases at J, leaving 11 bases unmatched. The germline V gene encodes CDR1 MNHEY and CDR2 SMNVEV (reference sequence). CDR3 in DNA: TGTGCCAGCGGCACGGCGGGGACAGGGTTCGGGGAGCTGTTTTTT. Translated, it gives CASGTAGTGFGELFF.

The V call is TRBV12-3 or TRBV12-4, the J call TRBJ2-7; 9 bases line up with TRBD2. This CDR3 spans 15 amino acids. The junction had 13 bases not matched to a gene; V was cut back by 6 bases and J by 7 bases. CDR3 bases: TGTGCCAGCAGCCCTGGGACTAGCCTCCCCGGGGAGCAGTACTTC. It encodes CASSPGTSLPGEQYF.

The CDR3 is CASSPRRGISYEQYF. DNA of the CDR3: TGTGCCAGCAGCCCCCGCAGGGGTATCTCCTACGAGCAGTACTTC. J is TRBJ2-7 and V is TRBV7-8; D is perhaps TRBD1 (6 bases). V lost 5 bases and J lost 0, with 14 bases in between. Germline CDR1 is SGHVS and CDR2 is FQNEAQ. CDR3 length: 15 residues.

The CDR3 DNA follows: TGTGCCAGCATTCGAGTGGGTAAGCCCCAGCATTTT. This codes for CASIRVGKPQHF. The V and J genes are TRBV28 and TRBJ1-5; no clear D. Trimming stripped 7 bases from V and 8 bases from J, with 12 bases between. Germline V lookup: CDR1 MDHEN, CDR2 SYDVKM. The CDR3 is 12 amino acids.

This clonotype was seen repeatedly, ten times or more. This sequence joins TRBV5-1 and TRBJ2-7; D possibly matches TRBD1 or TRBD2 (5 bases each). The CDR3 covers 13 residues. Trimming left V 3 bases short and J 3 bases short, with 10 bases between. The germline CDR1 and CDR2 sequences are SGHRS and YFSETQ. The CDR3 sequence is CASSSGPLYEQYF. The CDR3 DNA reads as TGCGCCAGCAGCTCGGGACCCCTCTACGAGCAGTACTTC.

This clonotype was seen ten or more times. CDR3 DNA sequence: TGCGCCAGCAGCCAAAGTTCAGGAGAATATCAGCCCCAGCATTTT. It is translated as CASSQSSGEYQPQHF. The rearrangement links TRBV4-1 to TRBJ1-5, with D unclear. The germline V gene encodes CDR1 MGHRA and CDR2 YSYEKL. This CDR3 comprises 15 residues. V was pared by 2 bases and J by 5 bases, with 13 bases between.

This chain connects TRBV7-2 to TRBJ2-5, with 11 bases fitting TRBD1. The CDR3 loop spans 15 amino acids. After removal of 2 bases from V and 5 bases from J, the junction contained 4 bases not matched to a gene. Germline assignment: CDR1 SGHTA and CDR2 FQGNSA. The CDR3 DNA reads TGTGCCAGCAGCTTACGGACAGGGGGCAAGGAGACCCAGTACTTC. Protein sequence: CASSLRTGGKETQYF.

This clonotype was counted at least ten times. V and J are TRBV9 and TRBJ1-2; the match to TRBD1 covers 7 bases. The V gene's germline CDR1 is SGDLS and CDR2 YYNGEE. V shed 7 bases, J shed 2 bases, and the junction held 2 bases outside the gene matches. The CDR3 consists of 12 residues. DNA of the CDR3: TGTGCCAGCGACAGGGTGAACTATGGCTACACCTTC. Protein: CASDRVNYGYTF. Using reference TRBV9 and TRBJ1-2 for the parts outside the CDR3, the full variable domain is DSGVTQTPKHLITATGQRVTLRCSPRSGDLSVYWYQQSLDQGLQFLIQYYNGEERAKGNILERFSAQQFPDLHSELNLSSLELGDSALYFCASDRVNYGYTFGSGTRLTVV.

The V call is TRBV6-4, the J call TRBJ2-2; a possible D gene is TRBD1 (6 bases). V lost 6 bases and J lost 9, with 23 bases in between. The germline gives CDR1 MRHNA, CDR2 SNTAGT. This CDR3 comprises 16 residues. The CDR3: CASRTTTGIRGWELFF. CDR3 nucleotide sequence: TGTGCCAGCAGGACTACTACAGGGATCCGGGGCTGGGAGCTGTTTTTT.

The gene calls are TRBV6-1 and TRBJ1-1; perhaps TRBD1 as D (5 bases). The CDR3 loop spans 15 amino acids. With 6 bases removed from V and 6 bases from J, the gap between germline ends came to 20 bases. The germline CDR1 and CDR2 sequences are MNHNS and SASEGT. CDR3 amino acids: CASRSGIPGGAEAFF. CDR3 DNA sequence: TGTGCCAGCAGATCGGGTATTCCGGGAGGGGCTGAAGCTTTCTTT.

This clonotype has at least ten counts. The CDR3 DNA reads as TGTGCCAGCAGCGAAGTTGGGTTCGACGAGCAGTACTTC. This sequence encodes CASSEVGFDEQYF. This chain joins TRBV6-2 or TRBV6-3 and TRBJ2-7, with D unresolved. V was cut by 6 bases and J by 5 bases, with 14 bases left in between. The CDR3 extends over 13 amino acids. The germline V gene encodes CDR1 MNHEY and CDR2 SVGEGT.

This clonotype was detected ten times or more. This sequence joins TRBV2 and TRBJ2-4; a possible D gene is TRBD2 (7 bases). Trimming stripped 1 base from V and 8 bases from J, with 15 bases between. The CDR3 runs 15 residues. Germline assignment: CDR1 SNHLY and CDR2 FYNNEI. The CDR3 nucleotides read TGTGCCAGCAGTGAAGACACAGAGGGGGGGGACATTCAGTACTTC. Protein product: CASSEDTEGGDIQYF.

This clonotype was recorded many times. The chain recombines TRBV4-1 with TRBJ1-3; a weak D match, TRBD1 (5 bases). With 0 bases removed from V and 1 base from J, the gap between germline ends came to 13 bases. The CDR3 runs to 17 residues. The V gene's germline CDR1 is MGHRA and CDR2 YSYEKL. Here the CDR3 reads CASSQDIVWGSGNTIYF. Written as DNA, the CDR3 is TGCGCCAGCAGCCAAGATATCGTCTGGGGGTCTGGAAACACCATATATTTT.

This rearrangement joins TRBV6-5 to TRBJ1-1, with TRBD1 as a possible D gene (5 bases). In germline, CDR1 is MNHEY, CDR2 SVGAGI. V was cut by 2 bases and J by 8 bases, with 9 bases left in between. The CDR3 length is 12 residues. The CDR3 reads CASSYRGGEAFF. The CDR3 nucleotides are TGTGCCAGCAGTTACCGGGGCGGGGAAGCTTTCTTT.

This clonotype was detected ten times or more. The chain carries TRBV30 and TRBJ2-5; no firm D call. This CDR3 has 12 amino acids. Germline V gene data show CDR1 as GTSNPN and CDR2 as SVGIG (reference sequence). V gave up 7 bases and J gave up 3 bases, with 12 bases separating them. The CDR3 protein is CAFRVTKETQYF. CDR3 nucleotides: TGTGCCTTTCGGGTCACGAAAGAGACCCAGTACTTC.

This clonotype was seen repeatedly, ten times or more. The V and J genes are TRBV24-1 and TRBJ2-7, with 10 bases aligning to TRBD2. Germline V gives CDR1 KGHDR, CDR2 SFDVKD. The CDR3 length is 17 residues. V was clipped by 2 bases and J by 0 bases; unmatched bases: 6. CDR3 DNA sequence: TGTGCCACCAGTGATTCGGCTAGCGGGAGTCACTCCTACGAGCAGTACTTC. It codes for CATSDSASGSHSYEQYF.